This T cell receptor (beta chain) was sequenced during a study of blood T cell repertoires in COVID-19. This CDR3 spans 19 amino acids. V lost 4 bases to trimming and J lost 10 bases; unmatched junction nucleotides: 15. The germline CDR1 and CDR2 sequences are KGHDR and SFDVKD. In the original processing: It was from reference gene primer amplification that nucleated cell counts were estimated. Assay: immunoSEQ multiplex PCR; the TCRdb copy retains only in-frame clones and omits some. V and J calls and clone size are those listed in that table; D and trimming were worked out from the DNA. The data hold about 150,000 clones, with around 80% observed a single time.

The sample was peripheral blood. The source is a man between 60 and 70 years old with acute or convalescent COVID-19. This chain links TRBV24-1 with TRBJ2-1, with 16 bases that match TRBD2. The CDR3 region has the DNA TGTGCCACCAGTGACCCGGGACTAGCGGGAGGGACTACGTGGCAAGAGCAGTTCTTC. It encodes CATSDPGLAGGTTWQEQFF.